The 26 T cell receptor beta chains below all came from one sample that was sequenced in a study of T-cell reconstitution after alpha-beta-depleted transplantation in children. Construction of the TCRbeta library involved unique molecular identifiers. MiXCR, run by TCRdb on the PCR reads, gives a single entry per CDR3 protein. Of 250,000 to 400,000 distinct CDR3 sequences in the sample, roughly 21% were seen once. The sequenced sample was PBMCs, mostly from graft donor cells, obtained 180 days after TCRalphabeta/CD19-depleted stem cell transplant. These receptors were taken from a male patient younger than 18 who had a stem cell transplant for acute lymphoblastic leukemia, so the T cells may come from the graft donor.

The rearrangement links TRBV29-1 to TRBJ2-5; unclear D gene. V lost 7 bases and J 4 bases, leaving 10 bases between the germline ends. The CDR3 sequence is 11 residues long. Germline V gene lookup returns CDR1 SQVTM and CDR2 ANQGSEA. In nucleotides, the CDR3 is TGCAGCGGAAATTTGGGAGAGACCCAGTACTTC. Protein sequence: CSGNLGETQYF.

This clonotype was seen a few times. CDR3 loop: CASSRQGAPQETQYF. Written as DNA, the CDR3 is TGTGCCAGCTCACGACAGGGGGCACCCCAAGAGACCCAGTACTTC. The chain is built from TRBV18 and TRBJ2-5, with 10 bases matching TRBD1. Trimming removed 4 bases from V and 1 base from J; junction bases left unmatched: 3. CDR1 and CDR2 (germline): KGHSH, LQKENI. The CDR3 runs 15 residues.

To note about this clonotype: A much larger clone differs from this one at a single base, so this may be a read error. The chain links TRBV12-3 or TRBV12-4 to TRBJ2-3; 8 bases are a match to TRBD2. The ends lost 5 bases at V and 1 base at J; junction bases unmatched: 8. The CDR3 covers 16 residues. The CDR3 DNA is TGTGCCAGCAGTCACCAAGCGGGAGTATGCACAGATACGCAGTATTTT. This encodes CASSHQAGVCTDTQYF.

The rearrangement links TRBV27 to TRBJ2-7, with TRBD1 matching 8 bases. Per the germline V gene, CDR1 is MNHEY and CDR2 is SMNVEV (reference sequence). CDR3 length: 15 amino acids. V lost 5 bases and J lost 2; bases outside the gene matches: 8. Written as DNA, the CDR3 is TGTGCCAGCAGTCCAAGGACAGGGCCGGCCTACGAGCAGTACTTC. Translating gives CASSPRTGPAYEQYF.

This chain links TRBV11-2 with TRBJ2-7; the D gene is possibly TRBD2 (7 bases). This CDR3 is 19 amino acids long. Between the trimmed V and J ends, which lost 0 bases and 3 bases, there was a span of 24 bases. The germline CDR1 and CDR2 sequences are SGHAT and FQNNGV. The CDR3 is CASSLDSIWGGELLYEQYF. DNA of the CDR3: TGTGCCAGCAGCTTAGATTCGATCTGGGGGGGCGAGTTACTCTACGAGCAGTACTTC.

There are a few counts of this clonotype. This rearrangement joins TRBV5-1 to TRBJ2-1; D may be TRBD2 (7 bases). V was trimmed by 5 bases and J by 0 bases, leaving 18 bases between them. The CDR3 is made up of 17 amino acids. Germline-derived CDR1 and CDR2 are SGHRS and YFSETQ. This CDR3 reads CASSLTGGASSYNEQFF. For the CDR3, the DNA is TGCGCCAGCAGTCTCACGGGGGGCGCTAGCTCCTACAATGAGCAGTTCTTC.

The table lists this clonotype with a few counts. The CDR3 sequence: CSAPSLDRPDQPQHF. CDR3 in DNA: TGCAGTGCCCCTTCTTTAGACAGGCCGGATCAGCCCCAGCATTTT. The chain joins TRBV20-1 to TRBJ1-5, with D maybe TRBD1 (6 bases). V lost 6 bases to trimming and J lost 5 bases, with 20 bases between them. Germline-derived CDR1 and CDR2 are DFQATT and SNEGSKA (reference sequence). The CDR3 runs 15 residues.

Regarding this clonotype: Given the absence of the conserved phenylalanine or tryptophan at the CDR3 end, a read error is likely. V and J are TRBV5-1 and TRBJ1-2; possible D gene TRBD1, 6 bases. Looked up from germline, CDR1 is SGHRS and CDR2 is YFSETQ. Trimming removed 3 bases from V and 8 bases from J, with 14 bases in between. The CDR3 covers 13 residues. CDR3 sequence reads: CASSYTGKDGYTL. The CDR3 coding sequence is TGCGCCAGCAGCTACACAGGGAAGGACGGCTACACCTTG.

The V and J genes are TRBV5-5 and TRBJ1-2; a weak D match, TRBD1 (5 bases). This CDR3 spans 12 amino acids. With 2 bases removed from V and 5 bases from J, the gap between germline ends came to 7 bases. Germline V gene data show CDR1 as SGHKS and CDR2 as YYEKEE (reference sequence). The CDR3 reads CASSFWGYGYTF. CDR3 bases: TGTGCCAGCAGCTTTTGGGGGTATGGCTACACCTTC.

The V gene is TRBV9, the J gene TRBJ2-5, with D unresolved. This CDR3 is 15 amino acids long. Germline assignment: CDR1 SGDLS and CDR2 YYNGEE. Trimming took 0 bases from V and 2 from J, leaving 11 bases between them. The DNA of the CDR3 is TGTGCCAGCAGCGTAGACAGCTTAACACAAGAGACCCAGTACTTC. It encodes CASSVDSLTQETQYF.

J is TRBJ2-6 and V is TRBV6-5; D is unclear. The V end lost 3 bases, the J end lost 0 bases, and 9 bases lay between the germline ends. Germline V lookup: CDR1 MNHEY, CDR2 SVGAGI. The CDR3 has 16 amino acids. CDR3 nucleotide sequence: TGTGCCAGCAGTTATTCTATAAGCTCTGGGGCCAACGTCCTGACTTTC. This translates into CASSYSISSGANVLTF.

This clonotype showed up just a few times. The genes are TRBV27 and TRBJ1-4; TRBD1 agrees at 8 bases. The J segment lost 8 bases and the V segment lost 7 bases, leaving 12 bases of the junction unmatched. Germline loops: CDR1 MNHEY, CDR2 SMNVEV (reference sequence). CDR3 length equals 15 residues. The chain's CDR3 is CASKLWTGQEEKLFF. Here the CDR3 DNA reads TGTGCCAGCAAACTCTGGACAGGGCAGGAGGAAAAACTGTTTTTT.

V gene TRBV12-3 or TRBV12-4 combines with J gene TRBJ1-2; 8 bases align to TRBD1. V lost 6 bases and J lost 2; bases outside the gene matches: 8. CDR3 size: 15 residues. Written as DNA, the CDR3 is TGTGCCAGCAGAGGACAGGGTTCTTCGAACTATGGCTACACCTTC. Protein: CASRGQGSSNYGYTF.

This clonotype was seen once. The chain employs TRBV21-1 and TRBJ2-1; the D segment call TRBD1 is taken from the table without a DNA check. TRBV21-1 is reported as a pseudogene. The CDR3 loop spans 15 amino acids. CDR3 region: CASSNPGQPAYEQFF. The CDR3 DNA reads as TGTGCCAGCAGCAACCCGGGACAGCCCGCGTATGAGCAGTTCTTC.

This clonotype was counted between two and nine times. The chain employs TRBV7-3 and TRBJ2-3, with a tentative D call TRBD1 (5 bases). The length of the CDR3 is 15 residues. The ends were cut back, 5 bases at V and 5 bases at J, with 17 bases in the middle. The V gene's germline CDR1 is SGHTA and CDR2 FQGTGA. DNA of the CDR3: TGTGCCAGCAGCCCAAGGGGTCCTCCCAGAGATACGCAGTATTTT. It translates to CASSPRGPPRDTQYF.

This clonotype was found a few times. The gene calls are TRBV12-5 and TRBJ2-5; TRBD2 agrees at 11 bases. Per germline, CDR1 LGHNT and CDR2 FRNRAP. The CDR3 runs 17 residues. With V trimmed by 1 base and J by 4 bases, 8 bases remained unmatched. The CDR3 here is CASGLDQLAGVRETQYF. CDR3 in DNA: TGTGCTAGTGGTTTGGACCAACTAGCGGGAGTCAGAGAGACCCAGTACTTC.

This clonotype was seen more than once but under ten times. V gene TRBV6-4 combines with J gene TRBJ2-5; 8 bases are a match to TRBD2. There are 15 residues in the CDR3. Germline CDR1 is MRHNA and CDR2 is SNTAGT. Losses at the gene ends were 6 bases for V and 4 bases for J; bases not matched to a gene: 10. The CDR3 loop reads CASSRRGLAGETQYF. CDR3 nucleotides: TGTGCCAGCAGCCGGCGAGGGCTAGCGGGAGAGACCCAGTACTTC.

Note on this clonotype: At one boundary the junction diverges from the germline segment, which might be a read error. CDR3 in amino acids: CASSAGLSEQHF. DNA for the CDR3: TGTGCCAGCAGCGCCGGCCTTTCCGAGCAGCACTTC. The chain links TRBV9 to TRBJ2-7; D is uncertain. Germline V lookup: CDR1 SGDLS, CDR2 YYNGEE. The CDR3 contains 12 residues.

This sequence joins TRBV7-9 and TRBJ2-2; a weak D match, TRBD1 (6 bases). The CDR3 is 14 amino acids. Germline V lookup: CDR1 SEHNR, CDR2 FQNEAQ (reference sequence). The V and J ends lost 5 bases and 3 bases respectively, with 10 bases between them. CDR3: CASSAGTYTGELFF. DNA for the CDR3: TGTGCCAGCAGCGCTGGGACATACACCGGGGAGCTGTTTTTT.

This clonotype turned up a few times. DNA for the CDR3: TGTGCCAGCAGTCCCCGCCTAGCGGAATACCAAGAGACCCAGTACTTC. It translates to CASSPRLAEYQETQYF. The V gene is TRBV12-3 or TRBV12-4, the J gene TRBJ2-5; TRBD2 matches 7 bases. With V trimmed by 5 bases and J by 0 bases, 9 bases remained unmatched. The CDR3 runs to 16 residues.

The rearrangement uses TRBV5-1 and TRBJ2-5; the match to TRBD1 covers 8 bases. The CDR3 is made up of 18 amino acids. The V gene end was trimmed by 4 bases and the J gene end by 1 base; junction bases not matched to a gene: 15. Germline CDR1 SGHRS, CDR2 YFSETQ. The CDR3 nucleotides are TGCGCCAGCAGCGCCGTTAGCCTGCTAGACAGGGGCCAAGAGACCCAGTACTTC. This codes for CASSAVSLLDRGQETQYF. Complete variable domain (other parts from reference TRBV5-1 and TRBJ2-5): KAGVTQTPRYLIKTRGQQVTLSCSPISGHRSVSWYQQTPGQGLQFLFEYFSETQRNKGNFPGRFSGRQFSNSRSEMNVSTLELGDSALYLCASSAVSLLDRGQETQYFGPGTRLLVL.

This chain joins TRBV6-2 or TRBV6-3 and TRBJ2-1; no firm D call. Trimming cost V 3 bases and J 2 bases, with 5 bases left between them. This CDR3 is built from 13 residues. CDR1 MNHEY and CDR2 SVGEGT come from the germline V gene. This CDR3 is CASSYGAYNEQFF. The CDR3 nucleotides read TGTGCCAGCAGTTATGGGGCCTACAATGAGCAGTTCTTC.

The sample holds a few counts of this clonotype. This rearrangement joins TRBV4-1 to TRBJ2-2; TRBD2 matches 9 bases. CDR3 size: 16 residues. The V gene's germline CDR1 is MGHRA and CDR2 YSYEKL. After removal of 3 bases from V and 4 bases from J, the junction contained 6 bases not matched to a gene. The CDR3 is CASSHLAGAGTGELFF. The CDR3 coding sequence is TGCGCCAGCAGCCATTTAGCGGGAGCGGGCACCGGGGAGCTGTTTTTT.

The chain joins TRBV5-1 to TRBJ2-5, with D possibly being TRBD1 (5 bases). V gave up 1 base and J gave up 1 base, with 14 bases separating them. The CDR3 loop spans 16 amino acids. Germline V lookup: CDR1 SGHRS, CDR2 YFSETQ. The CDR3 DNA reads TGCGCCAGCAGCTTGAAACGGTCGACAGTCCAAGAGACCCAGTACTTC. Encoded protein: CASSLKRSTVQETQYF.

V and J are TRBV5-5 and TRBJ2-3; D gene ambiguous. CDR3 length: 13 residues. The V gene's germline CDR1 is SGHKS and CDR2 YYEKEE (reference sequence). V was trimmed by 2 bases and J by 9 bases, leaving 13 bases between them. CDR3 protein: CASSFTLDRTQYF. The CDR3 region has the DNA TGTGCCAGCAGCTTTACGTTGGACCGAACGCAGTATTTT.

The chain has TRBV6-1 and TRBJ1-5; perhaps TRBD1 as D (6 bases). V was cut by 6 bases and J by 2 bases, with 20 bases left in between. The CDR3 extends over 17 amino acids. The germline CDR1 and CDR2 sequences are MNHNS and SASEGT. The DNA of the CDR3 is TGTGCCAGCAGCGCCCGGAGGACAGTGTCAGGCAATCAGCCCCAGCATTTT. This gives the protein CASSARRTVSGNQPQHF.